One sample yielded the 18 T cell receptor beta chains listed below, sequenced in a study of blood T cell repertoires in COVID-19 (TCRdb year 2020). Libraries were built with the immunoSEQ multiplex PCR assay. TCRdb re-hosts the immuneACCESS table, in-frame sequences only. Its copies lack some clones; in the studies checked, an unresolved V gene accounts for under half of them, and the cause for the rest is not known. The sample contains about 200,000 clones, 87% of them found a single time. 2% to 2.5% of the sample is in the top ten clones. The sequenced sample consisted of PBMCs or T cells enriched from blood (not recorded which). These receptor sequences come from a woman aged 25-40 years who had recovered from COVID-19.

The rearrangement joins TRBV14 to TRBJ1-2, with 10 bases lining up with TRBD1. Looked up from germline, CDR1 is SGHDN and CDR2 is FVKESK. This CDR3 has 12 residues. V lost 5 bases and J lost 9; bases outside the gene matches: 3. The CDR3 protein is CASSSTGGSYTF. The DNA of the CDR3 is TGTGCCAGCAGCTCGACAGGGGGCAGCTACACCTTC. Supplemented by reference TRBV14 and TRBJ1-2, the full variable domain reads EAGVTQFPSHSVIEKGQTVTLRCDPISGHDNLYWYRRVMGKEIKFLLHFVKESKQDESGMPNNRFLAERTGGTYSTLKVQPAELEDSGVYFCASSSTGGSYTFGSGTRLTVV.

This rearrangement joins TRBV6-5 to TRBJ2-2, with 8 nucleotides matching TRBD2. The CDR3 has 15 amino acids. V shed 6 bases and J 9 bases; nucleotides not matched to a gene: 12. Germline loops: CDR1 MNHEY, CDR2 SVGAGI. For the CDR3, the DNA is TGTGCCAGCAGATCGGGACTAGTCAAGGGGCGGGAGCTGTTTTTT. This codes for CASRSGLVKGRELFF.

The chain has TRBV15 and TRBJ1-1; 9 positions agree with TRBD1. V dropped 3 bases and J dropped 0; count of bases not matched to a gene: 5. This CDR3 has 16 residues. From germline, CDR1 is LNHNV and CDR2 YYDKDF (reference sequence). This CDR3 is CATSRGQGLMNTEAFF. The DNA of the CDR3 is TGTGCCACCAGCAGGGGACAGGGACTTATGAACACTGAAGCTTTCTTT. Full variable domain (rest looked up from reference TRBV15 and TRBJ1-1): DAMVIQNPRYQVTQFGKPVTLSCSQTLNHNVMYWYQQKSSQAPKLLFHYYDKDFNNEADTPDNFQSRRPNTSFCFLDIRSPGLGDTAMYLCATSRGQGLMNTEAFFGQGTRLTVV.

This sequence joins TRBV19 and TRBJ2-7, with D tentatively TRBD2 (5 bases). The germline V gene has CDR1 LNHDA and CDR2 SQIVND (reference sequence). This CDR3 has 15 amino acids. V lost 8 bases, J lost 3 bases, and 20 bases lay in between. In DNA, the CDR3 is TGTGCCAGTGGGCCCCGCGGGCAGCTGGGCTACGAGCAGTACTTC. Amino acids: CASGPRGQLGYEQYF.

The chain employs TRBV5-1 and TRBJ1-2; unclear D gene. Germline V gene lookup returns CDR1 SGHRS and CDR2 YFSETQ. V gave up 0 bases and J gave up 0 bases, with 9 bases separating them. CDR3 length: 15 residues. CDR3 in amino acids: CASSLDHGANYGYTF. The CDR3 DNA reads as TGCGCCAGCAGCTTGGATCATGGAGCTAACTATGGCTACACCTTC. Based on the CDR3 plus reference TRBV5-1 and TRBJ1-2, the full variable domain is KAGVTQTPRYLIKTRGQQVTLSCSPISGHRSVSWYQQTPGQGLQFLFEYFSETQRNKGNFPGRFSGRQFSNSRSEMNVSTLELGDSALYLCASSLDHGANYGYTFGSGTRLTVV.

This rearrangement joins TRBV7-2 to TRBJ2-7; 7 bases agree with TRBD1. The germline V gene has CDR1 SGHTA and CDR2 FQGNSA. This CDR3 region has 14 residues. With 1 base clipped from V and 6 bases from J, the junction kept 6 bases outside the gene matches. CDR3 sequence (DNA): TGTGCCAGCAGCTTAGACAGGGGCCTCCGCGAGCAGTACTTC. Protein product: CASSLDRGLREQYF.

The chain couples TRBV11-3 to TRBJ2-5; 14 positions match TRBD2. Germline V gene lookup returns CDR1 SGHNT and CDR2 YENEEA. The CDR3 spans 16 residues. V lost 8 bases, J lost 4 bases, and 9 bases stayed unmatched. This CDR3 reads CASSRGGLAGGETQYF. CDR3 nucleotides: TGTGCCAGCTCCCGGGGAGGACTAGCGGGAGGAGAGACCCAGTACTTC. The complete variable domain, with remaining parts taken from reference TRBV11-3 and TRBJ2-5, reads EAGVVQSPRYKIIEKKQPVAFWCNPISGHNTLYWYLQNLGQGPELLIRYENEEAVDDSQLPKDRFSAERLKGVDSTLKIQPAELGDSAVYLCASSRGGLAGGETQYFGPGTRLLVL.

The chain uses TRBV24-1 and TRBJ1-2; 9 bases map to TRBD1. The CDR3 loop spans 13 amino acids. V gave up 4 bases and J gave up 7 bases; unmatched junction bases: 3. Per germline, CDR1 KGHDR and CDR2 SFDVKD. Written as DNA, the CDR3 is TGTGCCACCAGTGAAACAGGGGGCAGTGGCTACACCTTC. This translates into CATSETGGSGYTF.

The chain joins TRBV7-2 to TRBJ2-5, with TRBD2 identical over 9 bases. The CDR3 consists of 16 residues. Germline CDR1 reads SGHTA; CDR2 reads FQGNSA. After removal of 5 bases from V and 2 bases from J, the junction contained 9 bases not matched to a gene. CDR3 protein: CASSRAGTSQQETQYF. The DNA of the CDR3 is TGTGCCAGCAGCAGAGCCGGGACTAGCCAACAAGAGACCCAGTACTTC.

This clone showed up just once. This rearrangement joins TRBV5-1 to TRBJ2-3; a possible D gene is TRBD2 (6 bases). V gave up 0 bases and J gave up 3 bases, with 8 bases separating them. The CDR3 consists of 14 residues. Germline lookup yields CDR1 SGHRS and CDR2 YFSETQ. CDR3 amino acids: CASSLAGVTDTQYF. CDR3 nucleotide sequence: TGCGCCAGCAGCTTGGCGGGAGTGACAGATACGCAGTATTTT. The whole variable domain, remainder taken from reference TRBV5-1 and TRBJ2-3, is KAGVTQTPRYLIKTRGQQVTLSCSPISGHRSVSWYQQTPGQGLQFLFEYFSETQRNKGNFPGRFSGRQFSNSRSEMNVSTLELGDSALYLCASSLAGVTDTQYFGPGTRLTVL.

This clone was detected only once. V and J are TRBV24-1 and TRBJ2-5; 10 nucleotides agree with TRBD1. Germline V gene sequence: CDR1 KGHDR, CDR2 SFDVKD. The junction had 1 base not matched to a gene; V was cut back by 1 base and J by 3 bases. The CDR3 has 15 amino acids. The CDR3 nucleotides are TGTGCCACCAGTGATTTTGGGACAGGGGAAGAGACCCAGTACTTC. Translating it yields CATSDFGTGEETQYF.

The rearrangement links TRBV7-9 to TRBJ1-1, with a weak D call TRBD1 (6 bases). CDR3 length: 14 residues. With 4 bases removed from V and 1 base from J, the gap between germline ends came to 10 bases. The V gene's germline CDR1 is SEHNR and CDR2 FQNEAQ (reference sequence). CDR3 nucleotide sequence: TGTGCCAGCAGCTCAGGGGTTACGAACACTGAAGCTTTCTTT. Its translation is CASSSGVTNTEAFF.

V gene TRBV7-9 combines with J gene TRBJ1-4; maybe TRBD1 (6 bases). The ends were cut back, 5 bases at V and 4 bases at J, with 14 bases in the middle. CDR3 length: 15 amino acids. Germline V gene lookup returns CDR1 SEHNR and CDR2 FQNEAQ (reference sequence). For the CDR3, the DNA is TGTGCCAGCAGCGCAAACAGGGCTGATAATGAAAAACTGTTTTTT. Translating it yields CASSANRADNEKLFF.

The chain has TRBV10-2 and TRBJ2-7; TRBD2 aligns across 9 bases. The ends lost 4 bases at V and 4 bases at J; junction bases unmatched: 8. CDR3 length: 15 amino acids. CDR1 and CDR2 (germline): WSHSY, SAAADI. The chain's CDR3 is CASSGASGARYEQYF. The DNA for the CDR3 is TGCGCCAGCAGTGGGGCTAGCGGGGCGAGGTACGAGCAGTACTTC.

The chain combines TRBV19 with TRBJ2-1; 7 nucleotides align to TRBD2. The CDR3 runs to 15 residues. V lost 1 base to trimming and J lost 3 bases; unmatched junction nucleotides: 3. In germline, CDR1 is LNHDA, CDR2 SQIVND (reference sequence). In nucleotides, the CDR3 is TGTGCCAGTAGTATAGGGAGGGACTACTACAATGAGCAGTTCTTC. The encoded protein is CASSIGRDYYNEQFF. Full variable domain (rest looked up from reference TRBV19 and TRBJ2-1): DGGITQSPKYLFRKEGQNVTLSCEQNLNHDAMYWYRQDPGQGLRLIYYSQIVNDFQKGDIAEGYSVSREKKESFPLTVTSAQKNPTAFYLCASSIGRDYYNEQFFGPGTRLTVL.

This chain uses TRBV7-9 with TRBJ1-2; 7 bases fit TRBD1. CDR1 and CDR2 (germline): SEHNR, FQNEAQ (reference sequence). The CDR3 consists of 12 residues. With V trimmed by 5 bases and J by 6 bases, 3 bases remained unmatched. This CDR3 reads CASSLQGDGYTF. Here the CDR3 DNA reads TGTGCCAGCAGCCTGCAGGGGGATGGCTACACCTTC.

The rearrangement links TRBV10-3 to TRBJ1-2, with D uncertain. CDR3 length equals 12 residues. V lost 2 bases to trimming and J lost 6 bases, with 7 bases between them. The germline V gene encodes CDR1 ENHRY and CDR2 SYGVKD. In nucleotides, the CDR3 is TGTGCCATCAGTGAGGATGCGAATGGCTACACCTTC. Encoded protein: CAISEDANGYTF.

The genes are TRBV5-5 and TRBJ1-3; D call uncertain. Looked up from germline, CDR1 is SGHKS and CDR2 is YYEKEE (reference sequence). This CDR3 contains 15 residues. V lost 4 bases and J 4 bases, leaving 15 bases between the germline ends. CDR3 in amino acids: CASSTLAGSGNTIYF. The CDR3 nucleotides are TGTGCCAGCAGCACGCTGGCAGGATCCGGAAACACCATATATTTT.